This T cell receptor (delta chain) was identified during a study of Vδ1+ human thymocytes. Broader study findings: The authors advised highly purified populations and single-cell validation. Thymic TRG and TRD repertoires appeared highly polyclonal.

Between roughly 96% and 99.6% of sorted thymocytes were Vdelta1+. RNA was extracted from the cells and then reverse transcribed. CDR3 amplicons came from multiplex PCR with pooled V-gene forward and constant-region reverse primers. TCRdb used CATT to re-call clones from the multiplex PCR reads. Of about 53,000 delta-chain clones in the sample, around 16% were seen once. On this clone itself: Its matching antigen is unknown.

V dropped 3 bases and J dropped 8; count of bases not matched to a gene: 20. CDR1 and CDR2 (germline): TSWWSYY, QGS. The CDR3 runs 19 residues. This sequence originates from a girl under three years old who had congenital heart surgery. Input material: Vdelta1+ gamma-delta thymocytes from the thymus. The subset: FACS-sorted CD3+ TCRalphabeta- TCRVdelta1+ TCRVdelta2- thymocytes. The chain couples TRDV1 to TRDJ1; TRDD3 matches at 11 bases. The CDR3: CALGDHRYVWGIQGGKLIF. The CDR3 DNA is TGTGCTCTTGGGGACCACCGATACGTCTGGGGGATACAGGGGGGCAAACTCATCTTT.